These T cell receptor beta chains were read from a single sample in a study of Tregs in tolerant kidney transplant recipients. Produced via immunoSEQ multiplex PCR; TCRdb's table is partial and in-frame only. The data contain some 1,800 clones, approximately 37% of them singletons. These receptors have no identified antigens. What was sequenced was Tregs from blood cultured with allogeneic cells. The receptors were gathered from a human patient who received a combined kidney and bone marrow transplant. The graft donor may have contributed some T cells. The conserved cysteine and the conserved F or W are not part of the CDR3 here.

v_call	cdr3_aa
TRBV5-4	ASSEGTATEAF
TRBV5-1	ASSLDPAGTQPQH
TRBV28	ASLRDYGYT
TRBV2	ASGRGGGRGKSGDT
TRBV5-1	ASSLGSYVQETQY
TRBV7-6	ASSPHLGQSGGEKLF
TRBV6-1	ASRDGLRAEQY
TRBV7-2	ASSPENYGYT
TRBV29-1	SVDDRVIAGANVLT
TRBV6-5	ASSYLETPGELF
TRBV7-6	ASSPGQGSTEAF
TRBV4-2	ASSEGYGYT
TRBV11-2	ASSLELAVSYEQY
TRBV7-4	ASSLGLGTGSWTNYGYT
TRBV5-6	ASSTLTGGENIQY
TRBV5-4	ASSQEFVSGSYGYT
TRBV2	ASSVRVNQPQH
TRBV7-4	ASSLIGVETQY
TRBV5-5	ASTLDSGGLYEQY
TRBV6-1	ASSAGTSQETQY
TRBV6-9	ASSLRSQF
TRBV2	ASSELVAAGANVLT
TRBV2	ASSEKSRGSGYT
TRBV23-1	ASSQNPWSAYSYEQY
TRBV2	ASKLTSGGKGELF
TRBV4-1	ASSQVAQAGQHTDTQY
TRBV27	ASTPQGQGYGYT
TRBV28	ASSRLGLAVQTQY
TRBV11-2	ASSLGQALSYEQY
TRBV7-6	ASSLAGYYNEQF
TRBV7-9	ASSRLRDRGNEQF
TRBV7-9	ASSLTLDRGSNQPQH
TRBV4-3	ASSQRSGGLYTGELF
TRBV6-5	ASRDGLRAEQY
TRBV19	ASRTGQGGGELF
TRBV6-1	ASSEARGSGGYT
TRBV4-2	ASSSYGLAGGTDTQY
TRBV11-2	ASSSDLYNEQF